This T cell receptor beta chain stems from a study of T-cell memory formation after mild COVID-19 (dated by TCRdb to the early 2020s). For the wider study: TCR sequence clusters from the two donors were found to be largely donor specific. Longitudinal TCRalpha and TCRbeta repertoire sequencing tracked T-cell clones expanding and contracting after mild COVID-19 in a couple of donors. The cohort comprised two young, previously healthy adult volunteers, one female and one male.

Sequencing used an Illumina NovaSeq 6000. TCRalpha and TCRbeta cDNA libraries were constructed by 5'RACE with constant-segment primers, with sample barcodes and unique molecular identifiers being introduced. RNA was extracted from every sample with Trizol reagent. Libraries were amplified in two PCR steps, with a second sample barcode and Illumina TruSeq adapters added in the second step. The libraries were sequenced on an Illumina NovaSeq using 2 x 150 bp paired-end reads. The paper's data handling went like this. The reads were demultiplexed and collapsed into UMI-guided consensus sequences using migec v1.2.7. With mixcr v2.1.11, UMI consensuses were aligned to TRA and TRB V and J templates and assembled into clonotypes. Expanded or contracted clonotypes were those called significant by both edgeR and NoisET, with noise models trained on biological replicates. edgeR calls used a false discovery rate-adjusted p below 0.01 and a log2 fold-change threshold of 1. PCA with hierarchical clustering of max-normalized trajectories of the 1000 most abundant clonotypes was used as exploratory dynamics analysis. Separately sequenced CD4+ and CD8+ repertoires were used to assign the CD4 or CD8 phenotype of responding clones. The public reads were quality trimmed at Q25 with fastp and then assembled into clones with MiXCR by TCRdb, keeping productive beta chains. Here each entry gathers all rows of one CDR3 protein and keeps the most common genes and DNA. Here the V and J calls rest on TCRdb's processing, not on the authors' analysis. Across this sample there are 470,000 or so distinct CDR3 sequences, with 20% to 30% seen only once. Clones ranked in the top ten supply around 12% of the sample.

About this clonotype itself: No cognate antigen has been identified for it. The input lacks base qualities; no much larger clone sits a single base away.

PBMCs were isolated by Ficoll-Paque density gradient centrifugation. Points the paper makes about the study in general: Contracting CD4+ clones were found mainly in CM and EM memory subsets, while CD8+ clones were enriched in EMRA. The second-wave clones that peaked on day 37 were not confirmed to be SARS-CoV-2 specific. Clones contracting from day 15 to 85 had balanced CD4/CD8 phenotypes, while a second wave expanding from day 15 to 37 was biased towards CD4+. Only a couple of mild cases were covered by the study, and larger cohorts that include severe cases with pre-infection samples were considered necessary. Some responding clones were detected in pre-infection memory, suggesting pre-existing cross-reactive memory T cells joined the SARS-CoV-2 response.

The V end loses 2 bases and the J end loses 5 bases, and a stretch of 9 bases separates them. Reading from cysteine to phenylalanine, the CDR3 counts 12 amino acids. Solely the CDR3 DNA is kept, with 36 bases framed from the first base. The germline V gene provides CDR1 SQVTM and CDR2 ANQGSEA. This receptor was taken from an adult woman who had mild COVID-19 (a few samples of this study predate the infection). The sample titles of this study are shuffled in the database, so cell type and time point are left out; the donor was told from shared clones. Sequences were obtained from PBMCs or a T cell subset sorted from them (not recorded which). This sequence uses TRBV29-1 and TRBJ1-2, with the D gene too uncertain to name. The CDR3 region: CSVEKTDYGYTF. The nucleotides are TGCAGCGTTGAAAAGACGGATTATGGCTACACCTTC.